Sequencing of this T cell receptor beta chain was carried out in a study of OX40 agonist ivuxolimab in advanced cancers. Study-level findings and limits: The antigen specificity of the peripheral T cells (those that were expanded) was not determined. Among the lowest peripheral clonal expansion occurred in 0.1-3.0 mg/kg partial responders.

The germline V gene has CDR1 SGHKS and CDR2 YYEKEE (reference sequence). There are 13 residues in the CDR3. V gave up 3 bases and J gave up 5 bases, with 11 bases separating them. A note on this clone: What it binds is unknown.

Generated by immunoSEQ multiplex PCR, the TCRdb table keeps only in-frame clones and is missing some. The sample yields approximately 70,000 clones, roughly 84% seen once. The source was CD4+ or CD8+ T cells sorted from blood, collected in a trial of the OX40 agonist ivuxolimab. The chain links TRBV5-5 to TRBJ2-5; TRBD2 is a possible D gene (5 bases). The clonotype was recovered from an adult with an advanced solid tumor such as melanoma, head and neck, liver or kidney cancer. Here the CDR3 reads CASSSPGVETQYF. CDR3 sequence (DNA): TGTGCCAGCAGCTCCCCCGGGGTGGAGACCCAGTACTTC.